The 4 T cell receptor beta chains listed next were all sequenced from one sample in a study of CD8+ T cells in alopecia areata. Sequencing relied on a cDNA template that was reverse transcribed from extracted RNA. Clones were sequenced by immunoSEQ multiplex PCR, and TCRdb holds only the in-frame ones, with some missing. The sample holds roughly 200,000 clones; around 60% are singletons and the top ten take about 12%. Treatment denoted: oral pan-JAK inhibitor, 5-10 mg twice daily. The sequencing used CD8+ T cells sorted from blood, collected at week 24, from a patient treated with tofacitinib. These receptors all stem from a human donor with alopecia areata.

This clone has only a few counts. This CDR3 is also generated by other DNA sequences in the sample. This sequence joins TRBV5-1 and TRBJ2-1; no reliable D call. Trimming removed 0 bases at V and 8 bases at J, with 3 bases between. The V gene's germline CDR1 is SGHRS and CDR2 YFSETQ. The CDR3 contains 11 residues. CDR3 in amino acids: CASSLGHEQFF. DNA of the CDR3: TGCGCCAGCAGCTTGGGACATGAGCAGTTCTTC.

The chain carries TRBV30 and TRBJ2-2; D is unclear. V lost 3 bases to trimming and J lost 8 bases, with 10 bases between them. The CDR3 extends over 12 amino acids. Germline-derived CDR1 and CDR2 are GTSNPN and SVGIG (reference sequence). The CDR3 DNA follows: TGTGCCTGGAGGGGCGTTGGTGGGGAGCTGTTTTTT. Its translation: CAWRGVGGELFF.

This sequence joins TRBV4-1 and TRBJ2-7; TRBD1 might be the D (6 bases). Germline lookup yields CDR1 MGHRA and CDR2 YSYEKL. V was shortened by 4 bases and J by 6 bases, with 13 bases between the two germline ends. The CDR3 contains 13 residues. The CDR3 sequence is CASSPRDTGEQYF. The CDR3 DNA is TGCGCCAGCAGCCCCCGGGACACCGGCGAGCAGTACTTC.

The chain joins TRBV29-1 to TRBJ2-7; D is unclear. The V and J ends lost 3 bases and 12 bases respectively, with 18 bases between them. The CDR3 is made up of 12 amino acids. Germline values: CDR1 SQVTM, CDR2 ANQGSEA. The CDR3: CSVEVLGGGWYF. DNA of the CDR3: TGCAGCGTTGAGGTGTTGGGCGGTGGATGGTACTTC.